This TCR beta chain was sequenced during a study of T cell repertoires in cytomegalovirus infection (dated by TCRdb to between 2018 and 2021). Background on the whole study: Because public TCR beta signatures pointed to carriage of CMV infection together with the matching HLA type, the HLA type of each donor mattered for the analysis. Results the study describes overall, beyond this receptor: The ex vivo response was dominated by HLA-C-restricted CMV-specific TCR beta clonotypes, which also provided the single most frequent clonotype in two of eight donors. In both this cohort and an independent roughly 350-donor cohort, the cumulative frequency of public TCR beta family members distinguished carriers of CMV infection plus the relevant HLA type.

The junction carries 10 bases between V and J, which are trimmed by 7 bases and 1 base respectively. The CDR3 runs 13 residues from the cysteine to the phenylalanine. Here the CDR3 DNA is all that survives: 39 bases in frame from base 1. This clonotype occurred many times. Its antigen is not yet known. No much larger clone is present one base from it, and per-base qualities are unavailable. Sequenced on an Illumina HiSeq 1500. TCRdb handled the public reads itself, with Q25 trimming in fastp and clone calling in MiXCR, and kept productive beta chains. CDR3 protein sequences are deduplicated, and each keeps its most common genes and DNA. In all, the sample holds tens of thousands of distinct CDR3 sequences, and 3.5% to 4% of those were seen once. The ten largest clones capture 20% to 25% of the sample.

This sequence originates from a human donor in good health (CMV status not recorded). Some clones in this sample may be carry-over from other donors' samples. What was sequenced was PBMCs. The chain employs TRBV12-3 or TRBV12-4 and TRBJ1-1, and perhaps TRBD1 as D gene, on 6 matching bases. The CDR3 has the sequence CASNGQPNTEAFF. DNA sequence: TGTGCCAGCAACGGACAGCCGAACACTGAAGCTTTCTTT.